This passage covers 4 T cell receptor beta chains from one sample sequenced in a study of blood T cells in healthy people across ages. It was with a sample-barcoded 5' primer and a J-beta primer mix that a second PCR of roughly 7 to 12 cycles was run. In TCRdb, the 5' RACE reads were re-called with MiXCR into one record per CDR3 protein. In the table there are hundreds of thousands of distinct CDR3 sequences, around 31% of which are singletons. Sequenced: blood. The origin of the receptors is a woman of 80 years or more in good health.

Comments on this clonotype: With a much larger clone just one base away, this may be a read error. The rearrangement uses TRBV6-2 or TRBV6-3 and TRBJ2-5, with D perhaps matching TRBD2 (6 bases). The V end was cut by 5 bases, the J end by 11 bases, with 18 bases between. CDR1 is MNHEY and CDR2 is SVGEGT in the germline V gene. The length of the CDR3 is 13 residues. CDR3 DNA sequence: TGTGCCAGCAGTATAACTAGCAAAAGTGAGCAGTACTTC. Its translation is CASSITSKSEQYF.

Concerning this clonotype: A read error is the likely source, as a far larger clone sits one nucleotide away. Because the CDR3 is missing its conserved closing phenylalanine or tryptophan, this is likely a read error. The CDR3 here is CASSPRQETQYV. As DNA, the CDR3 is TGTGCCAGCTCACCGAGGCAAGAGACCCAGTACGTC. The gene calls are TRBV18 and TRBJ2-5; D unresolved. The CDR3 sequence is 12 residues long. Looked up from germline, CDR1 is KGHSH and CDR2 is LQKENI. V was trimmed by 3 bases and J by 2 bases, leaving 4 bases between them.

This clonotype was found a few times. CDR3 region: CASSSGRGQSPLHF. As DNA, the CDR3 is TGCGCCAGCAGTTCGGGCAGGGGGCAATCACCCCTCCACTTT. This sequence joins TRBV5-1 and TRBJ1-6; TRBD1 aligns across 8 bases. Germline V gene lookup returns CDR1 SGHRS and CDR2 YFSETQ. The CDR3 runs 14 residues. The V segment lost 5 bases and the J segment 10 bases; nucleotides outside the gene matches: 8.

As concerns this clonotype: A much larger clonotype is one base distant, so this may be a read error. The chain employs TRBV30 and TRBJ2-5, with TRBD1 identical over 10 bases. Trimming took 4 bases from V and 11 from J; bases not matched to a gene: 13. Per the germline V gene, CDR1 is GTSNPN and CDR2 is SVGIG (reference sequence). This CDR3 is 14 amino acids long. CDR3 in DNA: TGTGCCTGGATTACGGGGACAGGGGTCAATGAGCAGTACTTC. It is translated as CAWITGTGVNEQYF.